The 19 T cell receptor beta chains listed next were all sequenced from one sample in a study of blood T cell repertoires in COVID-19. Some clones are missing from TCRdb's copy, which holds only in-frame ones; the method was immunoSEQ multiplex PCR. Among approximately 250,000 clones listed, 83% were seen once. Sample: peripheral blood. These TCRs come from a human donor in a cohort sampled during active COVID-19.

This chain uses TRBV7-9 with TRBJ2-7, with 10 bases identical to TRBD2. The CDR3 extends over 15 amino acids. Germline trimming cut 1 base from V and 6 bases from J; bases unmatched to any gene: 6. Germline-derived CDR1 and CDR2 are SEHNR and FQNEAQ (reference sequence). CDR3 amino acids: CASSLGVAGGVEQYF. The CDR3 region has the DNA TGTGCCAGCAGCTTAGGAGTAGCGGGAGGCGTCGAGCAGTACTTC. The whole variable domain, remainder taken from reference TRBV7-9 and TRBJ2-7, is DTGVSQNPRHKITKRGQNVTFRCDPISEHNRLYWYRQTLGQGPEFLTYFQNEAQLEKSRLLSDRFSAERPKGSFSTLEIQRTEQGDSAMYLCASSLGVAGGVEQYFGPGTRLTVT.

This chain joins TRBV7-2 and TRBJ2-2; D might be TRBD1 (6 bases). Germline CDR1 reads SGHTA; CDR2 reads FQGNSA. The CDR3 has 13 residues. Trimming pared 7 bases from V and 6 bases from J, leaving 12 bases between. CDR3 coding DNA: TGTGCCAGCACCCAGGGGCCCCCCGGGGAGCTGTTTTTT. Amino acids: CASTQGPPGELFF.

The count of this clone is one. The chain recombines TRBV5-1 with TRBJ1-1; 9 nucleotides line up with TRBD1. Trimming took 3 bases from V and 7 from J; bases not matched to a gene: 4. Germline CDR1 SGHRS, CDR2 YFSETQ. This CDR3 comprises 13 residues. This chain's CDR3 is CASSSTGGGEAFF. The CDR3 DNA reads as TGCGCCAGCAGCTCTACAGGGGGCGGTGAAGCTTTCTTT.

The chain employs TRBV5-6 and TRBJ2-3, with 10 bases lining up with TRBD2. The V segment lost 2 bases and the J segment 3 bases; nucleotides outside the gene matches: 9. Germline CDR1 reads SGHDT; CDR2 reads YYEEEE. This CDR3 comprises 17 residues. CDR3 region: CASSFGTSGTRTDTQYF. For the CDR3, the DNA is TGTGCCAGCAGCTTCGGTACTAGCGGGACGAGGACAGATACGCAGTATTTT.

The chain employs TRBV2 and TRBJ2-6; a weak D match, TRBD1 (5 bases). Germline lookup yields CDR1 SNHLY and CDR2 FYNNEI. Trimming removed 7 bases from V and 1 base from J, with 20 bases in between. This CDR3 is built from 18 residues. DNA for the CDR3: TGTGCCAGCAATAAGTATGACAGCCTGAGGTCTGGGGCCAACGTCCTGACTTTC. Its translation: CASNKYDSLRSGANVLTF.

This sequence joins TRBV5-6 and TRBJ2-7, with TRBD1 matching 8 bases. The germline V gene has CDR1 SGHDT and CDR2 YYEEEE. CDR3 size: 15 residues. The V gene end was trimmed by 1 base and the J gene end by 2 bases; junction bases not matched to a gene: 5. CDR3 nucleotide sequence: TGTGCCAGCAGCTTGCAAGGACAGGGAACCTACGAGCAGTACTTC. This codes for CASSLQGQGTYEQYF.

CDR3 sequence (DNA): TGTGCCAGCAGCCAAGCCGACATCACTGAAGCTTTCTTT. It yields the protein CASSQADITEAFF. The rearrangement links TRBV3-1 (or the pseudogene TRBV3-2) to TRBJ1-1, with D unresolved. Trimming shortened V by 1 base and J by 4 bases, and 7 bases separated the two germline ends. Germline-derived CDR1 and CDR2 are LGHDT and YNNKEL (reference sequence). The CDR3 has 13 residues.

CDR3 sequence: CASSIPTGNYGYTF. The CDR3 DNA is TGTGCCAGCAGCATTCCGACAGGGAACTATGGCTACACCTTC. The chain uses TRBV11-2 and TRBJ1-2; TRBD1 aligns across 7 bases. CDR1 SGHAT and CDR2 FQNNGV come from the germline V gene. The CDR3 length is 14 residues. After removal of 5 bases from V and 2 bases from J, the junction contained 5 bases not matched to a gene.

The chain couples TRBV10-3 to TRBJ2-7; maybe TRBD1 (5 bases). Trimming left V 7 bases short and J 5 bases short, with 18 bases between. This CDR3 is 14 amino acids long. Germline V gene sequence: CDR1 ENHRY, CDR2 SYGVKD. DNA of the CDR3: TGTGCCATCACCGAGGACATCGCTGTACACGAGCAGTACTTC. Protein: CAITEDIAVHEQYF.

The chain couples TRBV5-4 to TRBJ1-2, with D maybe TRBD1 (5 bases). The CDR3 spans 14 residues. The germline V gene has CDR1 SGHNT and CDR2 YYREEE (reference sequence). V lost 4 bases and J lost 8, with 18 bases in between. Here the CDR3 reads CASSGPGRALGYTF. The CDR3 bases are TGTGCCAGCAGCGGACCCGGCAGGGCTTTGGGCTACACCTTC.

The V and J genes are TRBV4-2 and TRBJ2-2, with 10 bases identical to TRBD2. J gave up 5 bases and V 0 bases, and 3 bases lay outside the gene matches. The germline gives CDR1 LGHNA, CDR2 YNFKEQ. The CDR3 consists of 16 residues. As DNA, the CDR3 is TGTGCCAGCAGCCAAGATACTAGCGGGGAGACCGGGGAGCTGTTTTTT. As protein: CASSQDTSGETGELFF.

The V and J genes are TRBV5-4 and TRBJ1-6; 9 nucleotides line up with TRBD1. Germline V gives CDR1 SGHNT, CDR2 YYREEE (reference sequence). The CDR3 runs 16 residues. J lost 6 bases, V lost 4 bases, and 8 bases had no gene match. DNA of the CDR3: TGTGCCAGCAGCCCTTGGGGACAGGGCCTTAATTCACCCCTCCACTTT. Protein sequence: CASSPWGQGLNSPLHF.

The chain carries TRBV7-2 and TRBJ2-1, with TRBD2 matching 11 bases. The V segment lost 0 bases and the J segment 15 bases; nucleotides outside the gene matches: 13. CDR1 is SGHTA and CDR2 is FQGNSA in the germline V gene. The CDR3 is made up of 16 amino acids. The CDR3 loop reads CASSLALGLAGGAWFF. The DNA of the CDR3 is TGTGCCAGCAGCTTAGCGCTAGGGCTAGCGGGAGGAGCCTGGTTCTTC.

CDR3 nucleotide sequence: TGTGCCAGCAGCTCGACTAGCGGGGGGTATACAGATACGCAGTATTTT. This gives the protein CASSSTSGGYTDTQYF. J is TRBJ2-3 and V is TRBV9; 13 nucleotides agree with TRBD2. V shed 4 bases and J 3 bases; nucleotides not matched to a gene: 5. Germline CDR1 SGDLS, CDR2 YYNGEE. The CDR3 spans 16 residues.

The V and J genes are TRBV2 and TRBJ1-5; D call uncertain. CDR3 length equals 14 residues. Trimming took off 3 bases at V and 4 bases at J, with 10 bases between the two ends. The germline gives CDR1 SNHLY, CDR2 FYNNEI. The CDR3 region has the DNA TGTGCCAGCAGTGAGGCCCTAGAAAATCAGCCCCAGCATTTT. It specifies CASSEALENQPQHF.

V usage is TRBV30 and J usage is TRBJ2-5; D unclear. CDR3 length equals 13 residues. CDR1 is GTSNPN, CDR2 SVGIG, per germline (reference sequence). Between the trimmed V and J ends, which lost 2 bases and 5 bases, there was a span of 12 bases. CDR3 nucleotides: TGTGCCTGGAGTAGTCCGGGTAGGGAGACCCAGTACTTC. Translating gives CAWSSPGRETQYF.

The rearrangement joins TRBV2 to TRBJ1-2, with TRBD1 identical over 7 bases. J lost 5 bases, V lost 1 base, and 7 bases had no gene match. Germline V gene sequence: CDR1 SNHLY, CDR2 FYNNEI. This CDR3 region has 15 residues. CDR3 protein: CASSEVRGQTYGYTF. CDR3 in DNA: TGTGCCAGCAGTGAAGTAAGGGGACAGACTTATGGCTACACCTTC.

The rearrangement uses TRBV5-4 and TRBJ2-5; a weak D match, TRBD1 (7 bases). The CDR3 has 14 amino acids. Germline V lookup: CDR1 SGHNT, CDR2 YYREEE (reference sequence). Trimming took off 4 bases at V and 4 bases at J, with 14 bases between the two ends. The CDR3 sequence is CASSIRQGGETQYF. CDR3 bases: TGTGCCAGCAGCATTAGACAGGGAGGAGAGACCCAGTACTTC.

The V gene is TRBV18, the J gene TRBJ2-7; 9 bases agree with TRBD2. J gave up 6 bases and V 0 bases, and 3 bases lay outside the gene matches. Germline CDR1 is KGHSH and CDR2 is LQKENI. This CDR3 is built from 14 residues. CDR3 sequence reads: CASSPPGLAREQYF. In nucleotides, the CDR3 is TGTGCCAGCTCACCACCGGGACTAGCCCGCGAGCAGTACTTC.